This TCR beta chain was captured by sequencing in a study of T cells in Graves' hyperthyroidism and ophthalmopathy. There were TCR beta CDR3 regions amplified from RNA transcripts. The HTBI primer set was used in a first-round RT-PCR of the TCR CDR3. One entry per CDR3 protein results from TCRdb running MiXCR on the multiplex PCR reads. The data show about 200,000 distinct CDR3 sequences, with about 15% seen just once and 53% held by the top ten. Hyperthyroidism was newly diagnosed in patients aged 18 to 65 (duration under 2 months). On the basis of clinical symptoms, serum thyroxine and TRAb, thyroid ultrasound and orbital computed tomography, diagnoses were made. CDR3 size: 14 residues. Between the trimmed V and J ends, which lost 2 bases and 4 bases, there was a span of 14 bases. Germline V gives CDR1 DFQATT, CDR2 SNEGSKA (reference sequence).

The V gene is TRBV20-1, the J gene TRBJ2-5; D gene unclear. Sequenced sample: blood. The source is a woman between 45 and 60 years old with Graves' hyperthyroidism. In DNA, the CDR3 is TGCAGTGCTAGACTTCCGGGCTCGCTAGAGACCCAGTACTTC. Translating gives CSARLPGSLETQYF.